Reported below is one TCR beta chain. The data were produced by immunoSEQ multiplex PCR, yet TCRdb's version contains in-frame clones alone and is incomplete. The table records about 120,000 clones, roughly four fifths of them present only once. Germline V gene sequence: CDR1 MDHEN, CDR2 SYDVKM. With 6 bases clipped from V and 6 bases from J, the junction kept 7 bases outside the gene matches. The CDR3 runs 14 residues. The data derive from a study of blood T cell repertoires in COVID-19. On the study more broadly: Samples taken during acute and convalescent COVID-19 were collected in the United States, Italy and Spain. Sources were T cells, B-cell-depleted T cells, or PBMCs; the material itself was cDNA or gDNA.

Sequences were obtained from peripheral blood. The sequence derives from a human donor in a cohort sampled during active COVID-19. This chain joins TRBV28 and TRBJ1-4, with 7 nucleotides matching TRBD1. CDR3 DNA sequence: TGTGCCAGCAGGCGAGGGGGCGCCGATGAAAAACTGTTTTTT. This sequence encodes CASRRGGADEKLFF.